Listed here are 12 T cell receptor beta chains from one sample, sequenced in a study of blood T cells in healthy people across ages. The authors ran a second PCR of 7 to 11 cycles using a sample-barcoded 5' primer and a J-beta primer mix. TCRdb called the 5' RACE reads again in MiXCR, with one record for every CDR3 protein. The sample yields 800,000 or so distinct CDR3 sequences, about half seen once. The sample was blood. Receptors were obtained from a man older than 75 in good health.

CDR3 sequence (DNA): TGCGCCAGCAGCGTCGGGACTAGCGGGAGCGAGACCCAGTACTTC. Translating gives CASSVGTSGSETQYF. The chain joins TRBV5-1 to TRBJ2-5, with 14 bases lining up with TRBD2. CDR3 length: 15 amino acids. Per the germline V gene, CDR1 is SGHRS and CDR2 is YFSETQ. The V segment lost 4 bases and the J segment 5 bases; nucleotides outside the gene matches: 4.

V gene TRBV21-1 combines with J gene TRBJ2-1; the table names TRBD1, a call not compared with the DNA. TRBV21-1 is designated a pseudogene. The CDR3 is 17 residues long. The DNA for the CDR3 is TGTGCCAGCAGCAAAAGCACAACGGGACAGGGCCTCAATGAGCAGTTCTTC. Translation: CASSKSTTGQGLNEQFF.

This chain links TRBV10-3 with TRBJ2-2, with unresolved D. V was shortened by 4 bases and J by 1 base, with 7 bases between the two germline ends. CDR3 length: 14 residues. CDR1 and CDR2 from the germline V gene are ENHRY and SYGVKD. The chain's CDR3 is CAISVDGNTGELFF. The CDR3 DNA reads TGTGCCATCAGTGTTGACGGGAACACCGGGGAGCTGTTTTTT.

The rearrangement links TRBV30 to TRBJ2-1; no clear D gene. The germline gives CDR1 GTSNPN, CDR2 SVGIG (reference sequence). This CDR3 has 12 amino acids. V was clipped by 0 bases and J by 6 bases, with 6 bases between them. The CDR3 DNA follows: TGTGCCTGGAGTGTATGCCTCAATGAGCAGTTCTTC. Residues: CAWSVCLNEQFF.

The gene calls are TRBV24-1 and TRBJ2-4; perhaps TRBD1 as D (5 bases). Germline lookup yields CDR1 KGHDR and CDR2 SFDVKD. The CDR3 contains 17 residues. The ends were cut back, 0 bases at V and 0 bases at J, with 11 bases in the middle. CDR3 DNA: TGTGCCACCAGTGATTTGTTTCGGACACTAGCCAAAAACATTCAGTACTTC. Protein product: CATSDLFRTLAKNIQYF.

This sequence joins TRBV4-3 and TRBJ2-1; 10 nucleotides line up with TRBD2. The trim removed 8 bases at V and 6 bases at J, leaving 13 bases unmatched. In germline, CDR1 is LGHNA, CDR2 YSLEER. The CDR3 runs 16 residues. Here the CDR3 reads CASSQLAGPNGNEQFF. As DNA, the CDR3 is TGCGCCAGCTCACAACTAGCGGGACCCAATGGCAATGAGCAGTTCTTC.

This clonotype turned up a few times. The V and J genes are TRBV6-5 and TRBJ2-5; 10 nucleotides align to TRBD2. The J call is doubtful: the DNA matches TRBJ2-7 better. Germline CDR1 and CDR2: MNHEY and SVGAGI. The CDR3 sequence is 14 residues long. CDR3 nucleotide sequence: TGTGCCAGCATTATGCTAGCGGGAGTCGGCGAGCAGTACTTC. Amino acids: CASIMLAGVGEQYF.

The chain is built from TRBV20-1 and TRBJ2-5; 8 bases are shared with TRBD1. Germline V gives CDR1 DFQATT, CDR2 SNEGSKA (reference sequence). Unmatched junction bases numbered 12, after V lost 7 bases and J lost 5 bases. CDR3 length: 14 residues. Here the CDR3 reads CSGTPGGTRETQYF. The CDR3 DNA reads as TGCAGTGGTACCCCAGGGGGCACGAGGGAGACCCAGTACTTC.

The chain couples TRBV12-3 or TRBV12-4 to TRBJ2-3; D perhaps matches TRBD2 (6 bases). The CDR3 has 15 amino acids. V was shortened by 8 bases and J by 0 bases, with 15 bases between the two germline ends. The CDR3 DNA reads TGTGCCAGCCAAAAGCTGGCGGGGAGCACAGATACGCAGTATTTT. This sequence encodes CASQKLAGSTDTQYF.

Written as DNA, the CDR3 is TGTGCCAGCAGCTTTTATGTGGCTAGCACAGATACGCAGTATTTT. It codes for CASSFYVASTDTQYF. The V and J genes are TRBV5-5 and TRBJ2-3; the D is unclear. This CDR3 has 15 residues. The germline V gene has CDR1 SGHKS and CDR2 YYEKEE (reference sequence). V shed 2 bases and J shed 0 bases, with 10 bases lying between them.

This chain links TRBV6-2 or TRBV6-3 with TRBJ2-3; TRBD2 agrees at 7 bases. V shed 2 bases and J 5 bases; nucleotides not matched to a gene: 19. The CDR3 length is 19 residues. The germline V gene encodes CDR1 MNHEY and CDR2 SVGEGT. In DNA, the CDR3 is TGTGCCAGCAGTTACCCTCCCCAGAGGGCTAGCGGCGGCGGAGATACGCAGTATTTT. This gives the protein CASSYPPQRASGGGDTQYF.

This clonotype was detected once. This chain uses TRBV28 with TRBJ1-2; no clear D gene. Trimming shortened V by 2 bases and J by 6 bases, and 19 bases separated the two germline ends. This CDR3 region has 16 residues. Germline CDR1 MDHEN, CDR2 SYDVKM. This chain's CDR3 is CASSLGWHTSGNGYTF. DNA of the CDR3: TGTGCCAGCAGTTTAGGATGGCACACCTCCGGGAATGGCTACACCTTC.